This is a list of T cell receptor beta chains from one sample in a study of blood T cell repertoires in COVID-19. TCRdb's copy holds only in-frame clones and misses some; the assay was immunoSEQ multiplex PCR. The sample has under 350,000 clones, 85% seen once; the top ten hold roughly 7%. Specimen: peripheral blood. Receptor source: a human donor in a cohort sampled during active COVID-19. Each CDR3 is given with its conserved first and last residue. Each record gives: J gene, D gene, V gene, clone size, CDR3 DNA, CDR3 protein. A D gene is named only where the DNA matches it firmly. Part of the rows lack a size; the others show once, few, many or a class for expanded clones.

>TRBJ2-7|TRBD2|TRBV11-2|NA
TGTGCCAGCAGCCTCCGGGGGGACGAGCAGTACTTC
CASSLRGDEQYF
>TRBJ1-2|NA|TRBV12-3/TRBV12-4|few
TGTGCCAGCAGTTTATTCAACGGCTATGGCTACACCTTC
CASSLFNGYGYTF
>TRBJ1-1|NA|TRBV5-1|NA
TGCGCCAGCAGCTTGGCCGGGGATGAAGCTTTCTTT
CASSLAGDEAFF
>TRBJ1-1|TRBD1|TRBV10-2|NA
TGCGCCAGCAGTGTACAGGGGGCTACAGAGGCTTTCTTT
CASSVQGATEAFF
>TRBJ2-7|TRBD1|TRBV9|NA
TGTGCCAGCACCGCGACAGGGATGGGGTACGAGCAGTACTTC
CASTATGMGYEQYF
>TRBJ2-2|TRBD1|TRBV5-5|NA
TGTGCCAGCAGCTGGGGGACAGGGAGAGCCGGGGAGCTGTTTTTT
CASSWGTGRAGELFF
>TRBJ1-2|TRBD1|TRBV7-3|NA
TGTGCCAGCAGCTTGGACAGGTTAAACAGTGGCTACACCTTC
CASSLDRLNSGYTF
>TRBJ1-1|NA|TRBV7-9|NA
TGTGCCAGCAGCTTAAAGGGGCTAGGGGGAGTTGAAGCTTTCTTT
CASSLKGLGGVEAFF
>TRBJ2-7|TRBD1|TRBV27|NA
TGTGCCAGCAGTCCATCGACAGGGAATAGCTTGTACGAGCAGTACTTC
CASSPSTGNSLYEQYF
>TRBJ2-1|TRBD2|TRBV24-1|NA
TGTGCCACCAGTGAGTTGACTAGCGGGGGGCACGCTGAGCAGTTCTTC
CATSELTSGGHAEQFF
>TRBJ1-2|NA|TRBV5-8|NA
TGTGCCAGCGTACAGGCGAGGAACTATGGCTACACCTTC
CASVQARNYGYTF
>TRBJ1-2|NA|TRBV3-1/TRBV3-2|few
TGTGCCAGCAGCCAAGGTAGGGGATTTGGCTACACCTTC
CASSQGRGFGYTF
>TRBJ2-7|TRBD2|TRBV5-1|NA
TGCGCCAGCAGCTTGGTACTAGCGGGTGCCTACGAGCAGTACTTC
CASSLVLAGAYEQYF
>TRBJ1-2|NA|TRBV20-1|once
TGCAGTGCGAGGACACCCTATGGCTACACCTTC
CSARTPYGYTF
>TRBJ1-6|NA|TRBV28|NA
TGTGCCAGCACCGACACAAATAATTCACCCCTCCACTTT
CASTDTNNSPLHF
>TRBJ1-2|NA|TRBV10-1|NA
TGCGCCAGCAGTGCGACTCGAAATTATGGCTACACCTTC
CASSATRNYGYTF
>TRBJ2-7|TRBD2|TRBV28|NA
TGTGCCAGCAGGCCCAGCGGGGGAAGCTCCTACGAGCAGTACTTC
CASRPSGGSSYEQYF
>TRBJ2-7|TRBD1|TRBV5-1|few
TGCGCCAGCAGCTCCTCGGCCCGACAGGGTTCCTACGAGCAGTACTTC
CASSSSARQGSYEQYF
>TRBJ1-5|NA|TRBV3-1/TRBV3-2|NA
TGTGCCAGCAGCCAAGTAGGGGCGACCTCGGCCCAGCATTTT
CASSQVGATSAQHF
>TRBJ2-6|TRBD1|TRBV6-1|NA
TGTGCCAGCAGTGCCGGGACAGGGGCATACGGGGCCAACGTCCTGACTTTC
CASSAGTGAYGANVLTF
>TRBJ2-7|NA|TRBV30|NA
TGTGCCTGGAGTCCGAGCGTTACCTACGAGCAGTACTTC
CAWSPSVTYEQYF
>TRBJ2-7|NA|TRBV11-2|NA
TGTGCCAGCAGCAGGGGGATGGGAGGGGCGGAAGACTACGAGCAGTACTTC
CASSRGMGGAEDYEQYF
>TRBJ2-7|TRBD1|TRBV30|once
TGTGCCTGGAGTACCCCCTTTGGACAGGGTTACGAGCAGTACTTC
CAWSTPFGQGYEQYF
>TRBJ1-1|TRBD1|TRBV18|NA
TGTGCCAGCTCACACCGGGACAGCAACTATATGAACACTGAAGCTTTCTTT
CASSHRDSNYMNTEAFF
>TRBJ2-1|NA|TRBV5-1|NA
TGCGCCAGCAGCTTTGGGGGGAATGAGCAGTTCTTC
CASSFGGNEQFF
>TRBJ2-3|NA|TRBV30|NA
TGTGCCTGGCAGGGGCGTGGAGATACGCAGTATTTT
CAWQGRGDTQYF
>TRBJ1-5|TRBD1|TRBV24-1|NA
TGTGCCACCAGTGATCGCACCGGGACAGGGTCGTCCCAGCATTTT
CATSDRTGTGSSQHF
>TRBJ1-2|TRBD1|TRBV24-1|NA
TGTGCCACCAGACGGACAGGACTTAACTATGGCTACACCTTC
CATRRTGLNYGYTF
>TRBJ1-5|NA|TRBV18|NA
TGTGCCAGCTCCCCTAACAGGGACGATCAGCCCCAGCATTTT
CASSPNRDDQPQHF
>TRBJ2-3|NA|TRBV7-9|NA
TGTGCCAGCAGCTCGGAGGGTTTGGATACGCAGTATTTT
CASSSEGLDTQYF
>TRBJ2-7|TRBD2|TRBV6-5|NA
TGTGCCAGCAGTTCCGCGGGGACTAGCCCCTCGGGCGAGCAGTACTTC
CASSSAGTSPSGEQYF
>TRBJ1-4|NA|TRBV7-9|NA
TGTGCCAGCAGCTTAGAGAGGGGAGGAGAAAAACTGTTTTTT
CASSLERGGEKLFF
>TRBJ2-3|NA|TRBV19|NA
TGTGCCAGTAGTCCCCGGACAGAATCAGATACGCAGTATTTT
CASSPRTESDTQYF
>TRBJ2-5|TRBD2|TRBV3-1/TRBV3-2|NA
TGTGCCAGCAGCCTAGCGGGGGGGCCTCGGGTAGAGACCCAGTACTTC
CASSLAGGPRVETQYF
>TRBJ1-5|NA|TRBV11-1|few
TGTGCCAGCAGCTTAAACAGGGATCAGCCCCAGCATTTT
CASSLNRDQPQHF
>TRBJ2-3|TRBD1|TRBV5-1|NA
TGCGCCAGCAGCTGGGGGGACAGGGGCACAGATACGCAGTATTTT
CASSWGDRGTDTQYF
>TRBJ2-1|NA|TRBV19|NA
TGTGCCAGTAGTTCCCGGGTCCTCTACAATGAGCAGTTCTTC
CASSSRVLYNEQFF
>TRBJ2-3|NA|TRBV6-4|NA
TGTGCCAGCAGTGACCGTTTCACAGATACGCAGTATTTT
CASSDRFTDTQYF
>TRBJ2-7|NA|TRBV7-6|NA
TGTGCCAGCAGCGTAGGGGGGGTTTTCTACGAGCAGTACTTC
CASSVGGVFYEQYF
>TRBJ2-1|TRBD1|TRBV24-1|NA
TGTGCCACTTCGGACAGGGAGGTTTTGAATGAGCAGTTCTTC
CATSDREVLNEQFF
>TRBJ2-4|NA|TRBV10-3|once
TGTGCCATCAGGGACAGTGGAAACATTCAGTACTTC
CAIRDSGNIQYF
>TRBJ1-2|NA|TRBV20-1|few
TGCAGTGCCCCTGGGCAGCATGGCTACACCTTC
CSAPGQHGYTF
>TRBJ2-5|TRBD2|TRBV3-1/TRBV3-2|NA
TGTGCCAGCAGCCGACGGACTAGCGGGGCGGGGGAGACCCAGTACTTC
CASSRRTSGAGETQYF
>TRBJ1-1|TRBD1|TRBV5-1|NA
TGCGCCAGCAGCTTGGCCATGACAGGGGAGAGGACTGAAGCTTTCTTT
CASSLAMTGERTEAFF
>TRBJ2-7|TRBD1|TRBV7-9|NA
TGTGCCAGCAGCTTAGCTGGGACAGGGATGAACGAGCAGTACTTC
CASSLAGTGMNEQYF
>TRBJ1-2|NA|TRBV29-1|NA
TGCAGCGTTAGGACAGCAAACTATGGCTACACCTTC
CSVRTANYGYTF
>TRBJ1-2|NA|TRBV19|NA
TGTGCCAGTACCCCGGACAGTATCGGCTATGGCTACACCTTC
CASTPDSIGYGYTF
>TRBJ1-4|NA|TRBV5-1|NA
TGCGCCAGCAGCTTGCAGACAGGCAATGAAAAACTGTTTTTT
CASSLQTGNEKLFF
>TRBJ1-1|TRBD1|TRBV3-1/TRBV3-2|NA
TGTGCCAGCAGCCAGGGGGGGACAGGAAGGTGGGACACTGAAGCTTTCTTT
CASSQGGTGRWDTEAFF
>TRBJ2-6|NA|TRBV18|once
TGTGCCAGCTCACCAACTAGCCCAACCTCTGGGGCCAACGTCCTGACTTTC
CASSPTSPTSGANVLTF
>TRBJ1-2|TRBD1|TRBV4-1|once
TGCGCCAGCAGCCTAAGGACCAGGGGGGGCTACACCTTC
CASSLRTRGGYTF